The entry below describes one TCR beta chain. Its antigen is currently unknown. The data originate from a study of T cell clonotyping in hematopoietic cell transplantation. Losses at the gene ends were 3 bases for V and 3 bases for J; bases not matched to a gene: 5. The CDR3 sequence is 15 residues long. Germline V lookup: CDR1 SGDLS, CDR2 YYNGEE. The data were produced by immunoSEQ multiplex PCR, yet TCRdb's version contains in-frame clones alone and is incomplete. The sample has about 17,000 clones; about nine tenths are singletons. Whole-study findings and limits: Graft donor and pretransplant recipient Inverse Simpson Index values predicted broader posttransplant TCR diversity.

Sample: peripheral blood mononuclear cells. This chain connects TRBV9 to TRBJ2-7, with 11 bases fitting TRBD2. The TCR originated in a man in his forties in good health. Some clones in this sample may be carry-over from other donors' samples. CDR3 sequence reads: CASSAGTSGDYEQYF. CDR3 in DNA: TGTGCCAGCAGCGCAGGGACTAGCGGAGACTACGAGCAGTACTTC. The whole variable domain, filled in from reference TRBV9 and TRBJ2-7, reads DSGVTQTPKHLITATGQRVTLRCSPRSGDLSVYWYQQSLDQGLQFLIQYYNGEERAKGNILERFSAQQFPDLHSELNLSSLELGDSALYFCASSAGTSGDYEQYFGPGTRLTVT.